This T cell receptor (beta chain) was sequenced in a study of cytomegalovirus exposure and HLA in healthy donors. Study results and limitations: There were some public TCRs occurring in many donors, but most TCR sequences were rare. Specificity for CMV antigens was confirmed in vitro for a few of the CMV-associated chains.

The PCR used 60 Vbeta and 13 Jbeta primers. The repertoire was sequenced with immunoSEQ multiplex PCR; TCRdb's copy has only in-frame clones and lacks some. Of around 200,000 clones in the sample, around 85% were seen once. This CDR3 region has 14 residues. Trimming took off 5 bases at V and 0 bases at J, with 11 bases between the two ends. Germline assignment: CDR1 MDHEN and CDR2 SYDVKM. In its sample, this clone was seen once. Its antigen is unknown. Sequencing was carried out using PBMCs. This chain links TRBV28 with TRBJ2-7; D is ambiguous. This TCR was recovered from a man aged 40-49 years in good health and CMV-seropositive. CDR3 nucleotide sequence: TGTGCCAGCAGTCGACTGAGGAGCTCCTACGAGCAGTACTTC. Protein: CASSRLRSSYEQYF.